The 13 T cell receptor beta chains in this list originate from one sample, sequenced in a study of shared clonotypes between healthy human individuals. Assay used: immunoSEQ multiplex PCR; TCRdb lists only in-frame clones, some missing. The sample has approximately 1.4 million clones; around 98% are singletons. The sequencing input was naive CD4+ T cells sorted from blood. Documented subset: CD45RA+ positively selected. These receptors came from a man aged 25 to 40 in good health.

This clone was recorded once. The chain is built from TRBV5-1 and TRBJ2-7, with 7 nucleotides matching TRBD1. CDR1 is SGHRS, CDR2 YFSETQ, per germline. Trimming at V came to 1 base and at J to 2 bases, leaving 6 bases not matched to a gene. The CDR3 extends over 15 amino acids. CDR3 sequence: CASSLLDRTTYEQYF. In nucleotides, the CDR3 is TGCGCCAGCAGCTTGTTGGACAGGACAACCTACGAGCAGTACTTC. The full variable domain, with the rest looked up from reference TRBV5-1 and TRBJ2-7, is KAGVTQTPRYLIKTRGQQVTLSCSPISGHRSVSWYQQTPGQGLQFLFEYFSETQRNKGNFPGRFSGRQFSNSRSEMNVSTLELGDSALYLCASSLLDRTTYEQYFGPGTRLTVT.

As DNA, the CDR3 is TGCGCCAGCAGCCAATGGCCCAGGGGTTCAGGAAACACCATATATTTT. Residues: CASSQWPRGSGNTIYF. The genes are TRBV4-1 and TRBJ1-3; D is possibly TRBD1 (6 bases). Germline lookup yields CDR1 MGHRA and CDR2 YSYEKL. The CDR3 consists of 16 residues. V gave up 2 bases and J gave up 4 bases, with 15 bases separating them.

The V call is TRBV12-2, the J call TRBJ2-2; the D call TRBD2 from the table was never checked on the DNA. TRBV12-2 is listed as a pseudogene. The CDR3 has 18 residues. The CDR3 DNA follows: TGTGCAAGTCGCTTCGAAGGGCTAGCGGGAGTTACCACCGGGGAGCTGTTTTTT. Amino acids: CASRFEGLAGVTTGELFF.

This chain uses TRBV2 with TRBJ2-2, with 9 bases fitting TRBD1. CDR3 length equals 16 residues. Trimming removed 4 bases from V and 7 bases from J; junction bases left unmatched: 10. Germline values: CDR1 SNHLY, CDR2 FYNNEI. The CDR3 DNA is TGTGCCAGCAGTGTGATGGGACAGGGATATGGCGGGGAGCTGTTTTTT. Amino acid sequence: CASSVMGQGYGGELFF.

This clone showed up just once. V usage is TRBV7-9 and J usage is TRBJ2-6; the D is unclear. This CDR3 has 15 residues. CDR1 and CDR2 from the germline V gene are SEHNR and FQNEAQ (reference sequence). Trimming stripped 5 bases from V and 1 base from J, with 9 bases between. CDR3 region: CASSPTRSGANVLTF. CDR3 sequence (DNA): TGTGCCAGCAGCCCGACAAGATCTGGGGCCAACGTCCTGACTTTC.

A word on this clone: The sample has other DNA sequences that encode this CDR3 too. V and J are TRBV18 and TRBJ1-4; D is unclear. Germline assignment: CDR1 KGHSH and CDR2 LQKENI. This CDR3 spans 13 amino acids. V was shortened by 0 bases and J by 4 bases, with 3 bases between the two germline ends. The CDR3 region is CASSPPSNEKLFF. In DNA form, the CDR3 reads TGTGCCAGCTCACCACCGAGTAATGAAAAACTGTTTTTT. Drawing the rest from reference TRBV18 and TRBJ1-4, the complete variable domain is NAGVMQNPRHLVRRRGQEARLRCSPMKGHSHVYWYRQLPEEGLKFMVYLQKENIIDESGMPKERFSAEFPKEGPSILRIQQVVRGDSAAYFCASSPPSNEKLFFGSGTQLSVL.

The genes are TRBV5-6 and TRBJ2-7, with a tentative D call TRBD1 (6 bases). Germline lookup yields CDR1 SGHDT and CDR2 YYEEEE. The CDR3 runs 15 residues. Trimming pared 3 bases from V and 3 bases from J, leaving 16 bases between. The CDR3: CASSSSQGHIYEQYF. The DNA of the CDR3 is TGTGCCAGCAGCTCATCCCAGGGACACATCTACGAGCAGTACTTC.

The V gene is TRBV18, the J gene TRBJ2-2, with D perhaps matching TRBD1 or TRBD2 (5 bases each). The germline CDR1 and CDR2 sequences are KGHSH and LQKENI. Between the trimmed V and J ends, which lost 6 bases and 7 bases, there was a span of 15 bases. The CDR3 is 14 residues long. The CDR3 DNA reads TGTGCCAGCTCCCGGGACCACCACGGCGGGGAGCTGTTTTTT. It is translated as CASSRDHHGGELFF.

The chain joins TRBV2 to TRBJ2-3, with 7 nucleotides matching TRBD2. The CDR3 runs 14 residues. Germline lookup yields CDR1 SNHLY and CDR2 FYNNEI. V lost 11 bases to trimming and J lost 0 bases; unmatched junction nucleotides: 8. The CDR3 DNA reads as TGTGCCGGGAATCTAGCGGCTAGCACAGATACGCAGTATTTT. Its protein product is CAGNLAASTDTQYF.

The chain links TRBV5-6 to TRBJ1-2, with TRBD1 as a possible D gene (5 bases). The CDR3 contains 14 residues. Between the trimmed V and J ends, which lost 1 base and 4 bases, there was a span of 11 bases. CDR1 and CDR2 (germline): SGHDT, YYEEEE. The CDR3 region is CASSLRAGTYGYTF. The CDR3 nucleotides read TGTGCCAGCAGCTTGAGGGCCGGGACCTATGGCTACACCTTC.

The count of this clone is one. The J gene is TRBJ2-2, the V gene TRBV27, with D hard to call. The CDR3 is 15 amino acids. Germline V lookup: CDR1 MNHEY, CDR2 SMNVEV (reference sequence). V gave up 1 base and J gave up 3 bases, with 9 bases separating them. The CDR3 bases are TGTGCCAGCAGTTTATTTTCCTTGGACACCGGGGAGCTGTTTTTT. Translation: CASSLFSLDTGELFF.

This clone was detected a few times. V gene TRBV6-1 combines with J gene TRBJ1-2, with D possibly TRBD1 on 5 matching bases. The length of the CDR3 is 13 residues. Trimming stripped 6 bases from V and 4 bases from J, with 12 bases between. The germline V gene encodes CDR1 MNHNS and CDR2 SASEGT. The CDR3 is CASRLGPSYGYTF. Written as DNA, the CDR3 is TGTGCCAGCAGGTTGGGACCTAGCTATGGCTACACCTTC.

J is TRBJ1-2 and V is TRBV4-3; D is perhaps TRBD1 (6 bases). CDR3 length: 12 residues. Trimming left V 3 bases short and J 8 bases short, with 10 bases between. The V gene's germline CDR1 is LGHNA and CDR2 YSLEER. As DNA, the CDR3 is TGCGCCAGCAGCCAGGCTACAGGGGGCTACACCTTC. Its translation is CASSQATGGYTF.